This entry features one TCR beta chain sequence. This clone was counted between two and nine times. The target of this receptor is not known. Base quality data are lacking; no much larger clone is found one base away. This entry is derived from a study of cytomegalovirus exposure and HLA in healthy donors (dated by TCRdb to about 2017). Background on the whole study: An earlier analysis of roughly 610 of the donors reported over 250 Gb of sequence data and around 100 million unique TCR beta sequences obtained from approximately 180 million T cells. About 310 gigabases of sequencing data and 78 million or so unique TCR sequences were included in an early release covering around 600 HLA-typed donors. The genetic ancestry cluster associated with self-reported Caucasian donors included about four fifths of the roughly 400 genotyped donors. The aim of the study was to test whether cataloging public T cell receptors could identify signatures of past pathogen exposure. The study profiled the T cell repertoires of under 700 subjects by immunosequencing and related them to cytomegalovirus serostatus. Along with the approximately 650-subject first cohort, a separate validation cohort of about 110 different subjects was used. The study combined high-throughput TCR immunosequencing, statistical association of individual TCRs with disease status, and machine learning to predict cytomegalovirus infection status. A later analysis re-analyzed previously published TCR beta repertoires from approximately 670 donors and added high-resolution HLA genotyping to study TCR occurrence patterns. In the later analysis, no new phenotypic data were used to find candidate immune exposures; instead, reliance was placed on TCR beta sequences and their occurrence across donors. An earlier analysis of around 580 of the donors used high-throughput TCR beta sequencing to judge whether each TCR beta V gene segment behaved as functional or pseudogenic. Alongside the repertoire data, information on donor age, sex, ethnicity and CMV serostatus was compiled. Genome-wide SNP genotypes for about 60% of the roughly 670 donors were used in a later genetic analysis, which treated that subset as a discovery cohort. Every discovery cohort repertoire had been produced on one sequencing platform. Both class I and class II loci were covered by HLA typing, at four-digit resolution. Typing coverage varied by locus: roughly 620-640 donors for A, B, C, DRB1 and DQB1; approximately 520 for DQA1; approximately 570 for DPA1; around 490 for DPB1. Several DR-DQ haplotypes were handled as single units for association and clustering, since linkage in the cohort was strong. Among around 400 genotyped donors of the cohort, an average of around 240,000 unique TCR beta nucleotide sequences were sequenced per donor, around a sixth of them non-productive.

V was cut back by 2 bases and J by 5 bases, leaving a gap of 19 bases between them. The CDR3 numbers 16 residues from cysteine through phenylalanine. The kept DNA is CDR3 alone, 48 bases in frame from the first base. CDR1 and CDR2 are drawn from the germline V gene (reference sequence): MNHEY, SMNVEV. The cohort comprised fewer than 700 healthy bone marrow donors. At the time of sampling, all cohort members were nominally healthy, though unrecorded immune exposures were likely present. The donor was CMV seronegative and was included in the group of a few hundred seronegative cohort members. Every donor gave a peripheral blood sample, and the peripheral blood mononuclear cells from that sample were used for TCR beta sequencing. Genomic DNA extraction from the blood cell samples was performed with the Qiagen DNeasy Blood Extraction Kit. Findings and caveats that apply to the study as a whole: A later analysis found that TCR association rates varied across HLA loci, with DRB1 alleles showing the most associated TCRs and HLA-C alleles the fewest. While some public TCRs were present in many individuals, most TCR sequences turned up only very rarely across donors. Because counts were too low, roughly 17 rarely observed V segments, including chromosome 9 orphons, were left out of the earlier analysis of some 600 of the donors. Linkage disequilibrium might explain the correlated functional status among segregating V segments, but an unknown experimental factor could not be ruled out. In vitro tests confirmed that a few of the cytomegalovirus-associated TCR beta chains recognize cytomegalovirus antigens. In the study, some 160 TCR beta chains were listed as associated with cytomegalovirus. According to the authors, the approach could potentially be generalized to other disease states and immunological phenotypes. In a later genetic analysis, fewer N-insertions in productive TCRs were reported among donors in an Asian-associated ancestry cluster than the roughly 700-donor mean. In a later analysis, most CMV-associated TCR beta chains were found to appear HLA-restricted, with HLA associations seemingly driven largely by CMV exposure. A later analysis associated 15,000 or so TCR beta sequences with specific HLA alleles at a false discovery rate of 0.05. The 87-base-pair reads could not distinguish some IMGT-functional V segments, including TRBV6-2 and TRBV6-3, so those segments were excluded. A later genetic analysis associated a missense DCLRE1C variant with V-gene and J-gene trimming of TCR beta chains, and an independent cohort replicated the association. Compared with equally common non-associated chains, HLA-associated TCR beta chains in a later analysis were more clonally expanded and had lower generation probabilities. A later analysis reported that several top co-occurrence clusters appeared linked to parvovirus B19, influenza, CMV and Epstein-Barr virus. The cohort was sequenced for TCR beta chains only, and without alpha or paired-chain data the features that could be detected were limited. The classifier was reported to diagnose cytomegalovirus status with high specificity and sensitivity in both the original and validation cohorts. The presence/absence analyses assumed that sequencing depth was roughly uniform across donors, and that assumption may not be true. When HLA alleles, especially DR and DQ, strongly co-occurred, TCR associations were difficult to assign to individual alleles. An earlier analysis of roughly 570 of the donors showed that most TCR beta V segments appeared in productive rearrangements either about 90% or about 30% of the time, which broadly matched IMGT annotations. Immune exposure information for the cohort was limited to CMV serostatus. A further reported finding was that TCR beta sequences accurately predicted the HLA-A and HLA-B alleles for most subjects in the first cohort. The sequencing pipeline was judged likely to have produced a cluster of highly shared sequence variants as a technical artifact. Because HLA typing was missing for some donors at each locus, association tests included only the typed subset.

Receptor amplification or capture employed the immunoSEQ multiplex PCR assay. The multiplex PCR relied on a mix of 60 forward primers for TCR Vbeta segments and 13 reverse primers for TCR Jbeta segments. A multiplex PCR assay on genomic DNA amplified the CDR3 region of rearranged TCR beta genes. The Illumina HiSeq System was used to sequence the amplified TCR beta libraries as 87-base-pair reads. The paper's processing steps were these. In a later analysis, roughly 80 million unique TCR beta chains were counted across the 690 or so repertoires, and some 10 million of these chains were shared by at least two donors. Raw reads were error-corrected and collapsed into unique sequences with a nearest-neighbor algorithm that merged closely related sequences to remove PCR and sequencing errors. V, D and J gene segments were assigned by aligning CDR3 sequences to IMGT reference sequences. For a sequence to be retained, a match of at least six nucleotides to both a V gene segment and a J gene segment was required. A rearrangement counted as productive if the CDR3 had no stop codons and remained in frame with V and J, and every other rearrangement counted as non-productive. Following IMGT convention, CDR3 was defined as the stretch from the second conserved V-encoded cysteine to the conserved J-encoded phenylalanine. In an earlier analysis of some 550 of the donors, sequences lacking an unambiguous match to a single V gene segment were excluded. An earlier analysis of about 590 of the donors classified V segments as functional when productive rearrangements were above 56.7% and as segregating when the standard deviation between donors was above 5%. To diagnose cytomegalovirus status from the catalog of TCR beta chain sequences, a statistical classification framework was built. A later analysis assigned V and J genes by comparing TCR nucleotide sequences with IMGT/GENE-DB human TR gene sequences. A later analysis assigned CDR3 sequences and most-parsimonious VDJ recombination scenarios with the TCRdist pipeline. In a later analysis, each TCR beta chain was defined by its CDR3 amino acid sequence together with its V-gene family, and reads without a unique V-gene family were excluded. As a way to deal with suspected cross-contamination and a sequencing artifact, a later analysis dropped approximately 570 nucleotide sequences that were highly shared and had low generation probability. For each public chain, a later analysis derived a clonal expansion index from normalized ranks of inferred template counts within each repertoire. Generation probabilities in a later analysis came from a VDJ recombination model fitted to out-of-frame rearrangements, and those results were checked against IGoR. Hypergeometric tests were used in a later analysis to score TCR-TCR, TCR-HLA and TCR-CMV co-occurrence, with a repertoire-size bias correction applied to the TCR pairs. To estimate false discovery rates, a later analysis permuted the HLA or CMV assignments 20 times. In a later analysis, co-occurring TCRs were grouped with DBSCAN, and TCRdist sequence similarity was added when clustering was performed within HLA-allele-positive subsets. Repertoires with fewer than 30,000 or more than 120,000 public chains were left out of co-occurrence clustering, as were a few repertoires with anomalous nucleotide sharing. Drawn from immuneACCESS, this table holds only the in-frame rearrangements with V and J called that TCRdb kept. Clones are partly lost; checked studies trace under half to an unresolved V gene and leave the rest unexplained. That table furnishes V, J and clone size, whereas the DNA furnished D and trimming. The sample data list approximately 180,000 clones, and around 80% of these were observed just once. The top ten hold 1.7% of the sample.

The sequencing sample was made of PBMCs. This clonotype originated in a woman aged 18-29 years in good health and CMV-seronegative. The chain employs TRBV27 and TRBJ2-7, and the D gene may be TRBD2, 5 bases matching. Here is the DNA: TGTGCCAGCAGTTTAAATTCTAGCCCGGGGAGAGACGAGCAGTACTTC. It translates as CASSLNSSPGRDEQYF.